Listed below are T cell receptor beta chains from one sample, sequenced in a study of Ad26.COV2.S vaccination and SARS-CoV-2 variants. The repertoire was sequenced with immunoSEQ multiplex PCR; TCRdb's copy has only in-frame clones and lacks some. The sample has about 350,000 clones, approximately 84% seen once; the top ten hold roughly 3.5%. Sequenced material: peripheral blood, taken in a trial of Ad26.COV2.S vaccine versus placebo. The receptors stem from a person aged 18-65 years who received the Ad26.COV2.S COVID-19 vaccine or a placebo. CDR3s include the opening cysteine and the closing phenylalanine or tryptophan. The D gene is left open where the match is weak. A clone size is listed for some rows: how often the clone was seen (once, few, many), or a class if it is expanded.

.	TRBV3-1/TRBV3-2	TRBJ2-7	.	CASSQALGGSYEQYF	TGTGCCAGCAGCCAAGCCCTCGGGGGATCCTACGAGCAGTACTTC
few	TRBV5-5	TRBJ1-6	TRBD1	CASSLDRANSPLHF	TGTGCCAGCAGCTTAGACAGGGCCAATTCACCCCTCCACTTT
.	TRBV5-1	TRBJ1-2	.	CASSLGQVDGYTF	TGCGCCAGCAGCTTGGGGCAGGTCGATGGCTACACCTTC
.	TRBV27	TRBJ1-6	.	CASSIGPDSPLHF	TGTGCCAGCAGCATAGGTCCAGATTCACCCCTCCACTTT
once	TRBV24-1	TRBJ2-1	TRBD2	CATRGMATSGYNEQFF	TGTGCCACTAGGGGGATGGCGACTAGCGGCTACAATGAGCAGTTCTTC
.	TRBV7-2	TRBJ2-7	.	CASSPPLRPLTEQYF	TGTGCCAGCAGCCCACCGCTACGTCCCCTTACTGAGCAGTACTTC
once	TRBV27	TRBJ1-2	.	CASSYGRGYGYTF	TGTGCCAGCAGTTACGGCAGGGGATATGGCTACACCTTC
once	TRBV30	TRBJ1-2	.	CAWRLRGVSGYTF	TGTGCCTGGAGACTCAGGGGAGTCTCTGGCTACACCTTC
once	TRBV11-3	TRBJ2-5	TRBD1	CASSLLSTGGEETQYF	TGTGCCAGCAGCCTCCTATCGACAGGGGGGGAAGAGACCCAGTACTTC
.	TRBV9	TRBJ2-1	.	CASSLVGNNEQFF	TGTGCCAGCAGCTTAGTCGGGAACAATGAGCAGTTCTTC
few	TRBV18	TRBJ1-2	TRBD1	CASSPGGTGDGYTF	TGTGCCAGCTCACCGGGCGGGACAGGGGACGGCTACACCTTC
once	TRBV6-5	TRBJ2-1	.	CASSYVAGPSYNEQFF	TGTGCCAGCAGTTACGTGGCGGGGCCCTCCTACAATGAGCAGTTCTTC
.	TRBV3-1/TRBV3-2	TRBJ2-5	TRBD2	CASSQVGSGGPEETQYF	TGTGCCAGCAGCCAAGTCGGTAGCGGGGGCCCGGAGGAGACCCAGTACTTC
.	TRBV10-3	TRBJ2-5	.	CAISPGEQETQYF	TGTGCCATCAGTCCCGGGGAGCAAGAGACCCAGTACTTC
.	TRBV19	TRBJ2-6	.	CASSRRALANSGANVLTF	TGTGCCAGTAGTCGTAGGGCACTAGCCAACTCTGGGGCCAACGTCCTGACTTTC
few	TRBV11-2	TRBJ1-5	TRBD1	CASKQGSMAPQHF	TGTGCCAGCAAACAGGGGAGTATGGCGCCCCAGCATTTT
many	TRBV7-2	TRBJ2-5	.	CASSSGETQYF	TGTGCCAGCAGCTCGGGAGAGACCCAGTACTTC
.	TRBV29-1	TRBJ1-2	.	CSVAMAYNYGYTF	TGCAGCGTTGCAATGGCCTACAACTATGGCTACACCTTC
.	TRBV2	TRBJ1-5	TRBD1	CASREQGQGHQPQHF	TGTGCCAGCAGGGAACAGGGACAGGGCCATCAGCCCCAGCATTTT
.	TRBV28	TRBJ1-1	.	CASSSGRGVTEAFF	TGTGCCAGCAGTTCCGGTAGAGGGGTCACTGAAGCTTTCTTT
.	TRBV5-4	TRBJ2-2	.	CASSLGSGGNTGELFF	TGTGCCAGCAGCTTGGGGAGTGGCGGGAACACCGGGGAGCTGTTTTTT
.	TRBV7-8	TRBJ1-5	.	CASSFMVDQPQHF	TGTGCCAGCAGCTTTATGGTGGATCAGCCCCAGCATTTT
.	TRBV7-9	TRBJ1-2	.	CASSFSTANYGYTF	TGTGCCAGCAGCTTCTCGACAGCGAACTATGGCTACACCTTC
.	TRBV7-2	TRBJ2-7	.	CASSLGRGSEQYF	TGTGCCAGCAGCTTAGGTCGGGGGTCCGAGCAGTACTTC
.	TRBV5-1	TRBJ1-4	.	CASSRSDSNEKLFF	TGCGCCAGCAGCCGGTCTGACTCTAATGAAAAACTGTTTTTT
.	TRBV14	TRBJ1-2	TRBD1	CASSLSTGGNYGYTF	TGTGCCAGCAGCCTCTCGACAGGGGGCAACTATGGCTACACCTTC
.	TRBV5-1	TRBJ1-3	.	CASSLVSGFFGNTIYF	TGCGCCAGCAGCTTGGTTTCAGGGTTCTTTGGAAACACCATATATTTT
.	TRBV7-2	TRBJ1-1	TRBD1	CASSAQQGALTEAFF	TGTGCCAGCAGCGCCCAACAGGGGGCTCTCACTGAAGCTTTCTTT
.	TRBV28	TRBJ2-1	.	CASSPRIKRGNEQFF	TGTGCCAGCAGTCCCCGGATTAAAAGGGGCAATGAGCAGTTCTTC
.	TRBV19	TRBJ2-5	.	CASSPRGRKETQYF	TGTGCCAGTAGTCCAAGAGGGCGAAAGGAGACCCAGTACTTC
.	TRBV7-2	TRBJ2-3	TRBD1	CASSLGRGSDTQYF	TGTGCCAGCAGCTTAGGCAGGGGGTCAGATACGCAGTATTTT
.	TRBV5-1	TRBJ2-7	TRBD2	CASSLATASGGSFYEQYF	TGCGCCAGCAGCTTGGCGACGGCTAGCGGGGGGTCCTTCTACGAGCAGTACTTC